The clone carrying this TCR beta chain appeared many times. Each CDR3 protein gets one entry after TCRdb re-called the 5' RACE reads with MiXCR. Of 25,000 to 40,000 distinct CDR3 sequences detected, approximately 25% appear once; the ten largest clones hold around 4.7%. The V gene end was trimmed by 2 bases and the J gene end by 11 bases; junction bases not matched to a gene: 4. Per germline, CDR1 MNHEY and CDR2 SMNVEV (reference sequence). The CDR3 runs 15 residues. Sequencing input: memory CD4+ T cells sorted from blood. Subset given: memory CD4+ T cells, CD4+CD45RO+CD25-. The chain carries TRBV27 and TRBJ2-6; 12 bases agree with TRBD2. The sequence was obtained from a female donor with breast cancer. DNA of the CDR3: TGTGCCAGCAGTTTAACCTGGACTAGCGGGGACGTCCTGACTTTC. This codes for CASSLTWTSGDVLTF.